The 15 T cell receptor beta chains below come from one sample, sequenced in a study of cytomegalovirus exposure and HLA in healthy donors. PCR was performed using 60 Vbeta and 13 Jbeta primers. Sequencing was performed with immunoSEQ multiplex PCR; in TCRdb, only in-frame clones are kept and a portion is missing. The repertoire holds roughly 190,000 clones, with roughly 90% as singletons. Sequenced sample: PBMCs. These receptors came from a boy aged 2 to 9 in good health and CMV-seronegative.

V gene TRBV5-6 combines with J gene TRBJ2-4; 7 bases match TRBD1. The CDR3 has 16 residues. Germline CDR1 reads SGHDT; CDR2 reads YYEEEE. V was clipped by 2 bases and J by 2 bases; unmatched bases: 7. The CDR3 protein is CASSLGQAGTKNIQYF. As DNA, the CDR3 is TGTGCCAGCAGCTTAGGACAGGCTGGGACCAAAAACATTCAGTACTTC.

V and J are TRBV28 and TRBJ2-7; 8 positions agree with TRBD1. CDR1 MDHEN and CDR2 SYDVKM come from the germline V gene. V lost 2 bases, J lost 5 bases, and 5 bases stayed unmatched. CDR3 length equals 14 residues. The CDR3 DNA follows: TGTGCCAGCAGTTTACAGACAGGGGTCAACGAGCAGTACTTC. It codes for CASSLQTGVNEQYF.

This clone was detected only once. The rearrangement uses TRBV7-4 and TRBJ1-5, with D unresolved. This CDR3 spans 16 amino acids. Trimming stripped 3 bases from V and 2 bases from J, with 14 bases between. Germline loops: CDR1 SGHVT, CDR2 SQSDAQ. CDR3 in amino acids: CASSLEEGWGNQPQHF. In DNA, the CDR3 is TGTGCCAGCAGCTTGGAGGAGGGTTGGGGCAATCAGCCCCAGCATTTT.

This rearrangement joins TRBV19 to TRBJ2-2; D is uncertain. Germline CDR1 is LNHDA and CDR2 is SQIVND (reference sequence). V lost 1 base, J lost 4 bases, and 13 bases lay in between. The CDR3 covers 16 residues. CDR3 bases: TGTGCCAGTAGTATAGCCCCCCAAGTCGGCACCGGGGAGCTGTTTTTT. Translation: CASSIAPQVGTGELFF.

Comments on this clone: One junction end disagrees with the germline gene, perhaps due to a read error. Other DNA sequences in the same sample also yield this CDR3. The chain employs TRBV7-9 and TRBJ2-7; 11 positions match TRBD2. The CDR3 is 14 amino acids. Germline CDR1 and CDR2: SEHNR and FQNEAQ (reference sequence). The CDR3: CASSLTSGGYEQYF. CDR3 nucleotides: TGTGCTAGCAGCTTAACTAGCGGGGGCTACGAGCAGTACTTC.

This clone was picked up a small number of times. CDR3 amino acids: CASSPGLVGYTF. The CDR3, as DNA: TGTGCCAGCAGTCCCGGACTCGTTGGCTACACCTTC. V gene TRBV28 combines with J gene TRBJ1-2; D ambiguous. Germline V gene lookup returns CDR1 MDHEN and CDR2 SYDVKM. The V end was cut by 5 bases, the J end by 7 bases, with 11 bases between. The CDR3 loop spans 12 amino acids.

The chain has TRBV10-2 and TRBJ2-7; 11 bases line up with TRBD2. Per the germline V gene, CDR1 is WSHSY and CDR2 is SAAADI. With 4 bases clipped from V and 6 bases from J, the junction kept 2 bases outside the gene matches. This CDR3 region has 13 residues. The CDR3 sequence: CASSGLAGREQYF. The CDR3 nucleotides read TGCGCCAGCAGTGGACTAGCGGGACGCGAGCAGTACTTC.

This clone was seen once. This chain uses TRBV9 with TRBJ2-7; the match to TRBD1 covers 10 bases. This CDR3 is built from 15 residues. V was pared by 2 bases and J by 2 bases, with 4 bases of the junction left unmatched. The germline CDR1 and CDR2 sequences are SGDLS and YYNGEE. The CDR3 loop is CASSVGQGLAYEQYF. The CDR3 DNA sequence: TGTGCCAGCAGCGTGGGACAGGGGTTAGCCTACGAGCAGTACTTC. Full variable domain (remainder filled in from reference TRBV9 and TRBJ2-7): DSGVTQTPKHLITATGQRVTLRCSPRSGDLSVYWYQQSLDQGLQFLIQYYNGEERAKGNILERFSAQQFPDLHSELNLSSLELGDSALYFCASSVGQGLAYEQYFGPGTRLTVT.

V is TRBV28 and J is TRBJ1-1; D may be TRBD1 (6 bases). The germline CDR1 and CDR2 sequences are MDHEN and SYDVKM. The CDR3 contains 12 residues. V was clipped by 8 bases and J by 5 bases, with 12 bases between them. The CDR3 region has the DNA TGTGCCAGCGTAGGGGGTTCTACTGAAGCTTTCTTT. Translated, it gives CASVGGSTEAFF.

The V and J genes are TRBV28 and TRBJ2-7, with D perhaps matching TRBD2 (5 bases). CDR1 is MDHEN and CDR2 is SYDVKM in the germline V gene. The V and J ends lost 6 bases and 6 bases respectively, with 15 bases between them. The CDR3 covers 13 residues. The CDR3: CASRLSGPAEQYF. For the CDR3, the DNA is TGTGCCAGCAGGTTAAGCGGTCCTGCCGAGCAGTACTTC.

The V and J genes are TRBV13 and TRBJ2-1; TRBD1 is a possible D gene (10 bases). This CDR3 comprises 14 residues. The V gene's germline CDR1 is PRHDT and CDR2 FYEKMQ (reference sequence). V was pared by 5 bases and J by 12 bases, with 20 bases between. The CDR3 region has the DNA TGTGCCAGCAGCCAGGGACAGGGGACTAGCTGGCAGTTCTTC. Protein product: CASSQGQGTSWQFF.

The chain is built from TRBV28 and TRBJ1-3; D possibly corresponds to TRBD1 (5 bases). CDR1 is MDHEN, CDR2 SYDVKM, per germline. Trimming stripped 4 bases from V and 8 bases from J, with 18 bases between. The CDR3 length is 15 residues. CDR3 sequence (DNA): TGTGCCAGCAGTTCCCTTCAGGGAGGCGTACACACCATATATTTT. This codes for CASSSLQGGVHTIYF.

The V gene is TRBV28, the J gene TRBJ2-7; TRBD2 matches 11 bases. Germline V gene sequence: CDR1 MDHEN, CDR2 SYDVKM. J lost 4 bases, V lost 4 bases, and 6 bases had no gene match. The CDR3 has 15 residues. CDR3 nucleotides: TGTGCCAGCAGTTCCCCCACTAGCGGGAGTTACGAGCAGTACTTC. Amino acids: CASSSPTSGSYEQYF.

The chain combines TRBV28 with TRBJ2-2; 7 bases are a match to TRBD2. Germline CDR1 MDHEN, CDR2 SYDVKM. The J segment lost 7 bases and the V segment lost 4 bases, leaving 6 bases of the junction unmatched. CDR3 length: 14 residues. The CDR3 DNA reads TGTGCCAGCAGTTATTTAGGCGGGGGCGGGGAGCTGTTTTTT. Translation: CASSYLGGGGELFF.

The chain combines TRBV28 with TRBJ1-1, with TRBD1 matching 7 bases. Germline loops: CDR1 MDHEN, CDR2 SYDVKM. J gave up 2 bases and V 7 bases, and 19 bases lay outside the gene matches. The CDR3 is 18 amino acids. In DNA, the CDR3 is TGTGCCAGCATTAGACTTACCCTAGGGACAGTCCGAAACACTGAAGCTTTCTTT. It translates to CASIRLTLGTVRNTEAFF.